The 16 T cell receptor beta chains reported below all come from one sample, sequenced in a study of CD8 T cells in Susac syndrome (dated by TCRdb to the late 2010s). The protocol used for the library was the immunoSEQ multiplex PCR assay. RNA was extracted with the RNeasy kit and 0.5 to 1 ug was reverse transcribed using random hexamers. TCRdb's own reprocessing of the public reads used fastp at Q25 and MiXCR and kept productive beta chains. Rows are unified per CDR3 protein, each entry keeping the most common DNA and genes. Here the sample has 110,000 to 150,000 distinct CDR3 sequences; about 94% occur a single time. The ten largest clones take up 0.27% of the sample. Sequencing was carried out using CD8+ T cells from PBMCs. All receptors come from a human donor in good health.

The chain joins TRBV27 to TRBJ2-7; either TRBD1 or TRBD2 may fit D (5 bases each). This CDR3 region has 14 residues. Germline lookup yields CDR1 MNHEY and CDR2 SMNVEV (reference sequence). V was trimmed by 4 bases and J by 7 bases, leaving 17 bases between them. The CDR3 region is CASSSTGTPREQYF. The CDR3 nucleotides are TGTGCCAGCAGTTCAACCGGGACCCCCCGAGAGCAGTACTTC.

The CDR3 region has the DNA TGTGCCAGCAGCTTAGTGGGACCGACGTCCTCTATGGGCTACACCTTC. Amino acids: CASSLVGPTSSMGYTF. The V and J genes are TRBV7-3 and TRBJ1-2; tentative D call: TRBD1 (5 bases). Trimming shortened V by 2 bases and J by 8 bases, and 21 bases separated the two germline ends. The length of the CDR3 is 16 residues. Per the germline V gene, CDR1 is SGHTA and CDR2 is FQGTGA.

V usage is TRBV29-1 and J usage is TRBJ1-3; TRBD1 might be the D (6 bases). V lost 3 bases to trimming and J lost 1 base, with 13 bases between them. CDR1 and CDR2 from the germline V gene are SQVTM and ANQGSEA. This CDR3 is 15 amino acids long. The CDR3 bases are TGCAGCGTTGACCCACAGGGTCGTTCTGGAAACACCATATATTTT. Its translation: CSVDPQGRSGNTIYF.

The chain uses TRBV5-8 and TRBJ1-1; the D is unclear. The CDR3 spans 13 residues. V was shortened by 0 bases and J by 7 bases, with 10 bases between the two germline ends. The germline V gene has CDR1 SGHTS and CDR2 YDEGEE. CDR3 nucleotide sequence: TGTGCCAGCAGCTTGGCCGAGGGATTTGAAGCTTTCTTT. Protein: CASSLAEGFEAFF.

The chain links TRBV24-1 to TRBJ2-7, with 7 bases fitting TRBD1. The CDR3 runs to 14 residues. The J segment lost 9 bases and the V segment lost 6 bases, leaving 13 bases of the junction unmatched. Per germline, CDR1 KGHDR and CDR2 SFDVKD. CDR3 coding DNA: TGTGCCACCAGTCTGACAGGGACGTACTGTGCGCAGTACTTC. Its translation is CATSLTGTYCAQYF.

This chain joins TRBV7-9 and TRBJ1-2; D ambiguous. The V end lost 7 bases, the J end lost 0 bases, and 18 bases lay between the germline ends. The CDR3 covers 16 residues. Germline-derived CDR1 and CDR2 are SEHNR and FQNEAQ (reference sequence). For the CDR3, the DNA is TGTGCCAGCACCGCAACACGGGGAGGGACTAACTATGGCTACACCTTC. Protein: CASTATRGGTNYGYTF.

This clonotype has more than one count but fewer than ten. The V gene is TRBV19, the J gene TRBJ2-1; weak D call: TRBD2 (6 bases). CDR3 size: 12 residues. Germline loops: CDR1 LNHDA, CDR2 SQIVND (reference sequence). With 4 bases removed from V and 7 bases from J, the gap between germline ends came to 8 bases. DNA of the CDR3: TGTGCCAGTAGTAATGGGGGGAATGAGCAGTTCTTC. This translates into CASSNGGNEQFF.

V and J are TRBV20-1 and TRBJ2-7; TRBD1 is a possible D gene (5 bases). This CDR3 comprises 11 residues. V lost 1 base to trimming and J lost 6 bases, with 7 bases between them. Germline V gives CDR1 DFQATT, CDR2 SNEGSKA (reference sequence). CDR3 region: CSARGQPEQYF. CDR3 bases: TGCAGTGCTAGAGGACAGCCCGAGCAGTACTTC.

The CDR3 DNA follows: TGCGCCAGCAGCGGGGGCCCAGGGATAAGCTATGGCTACACCTTC. Translation gives CASSGGPGISYGYTF. V gene TRBV5-1 combines with J gene TRBJ1-2, with D perhaps matching TRBD1 (6 bases). This CDR3 has 15 residues. The germline V gene has CDR1 SGHRS and CDR2 YFSETQ. The ends were cut back, 4 bases at V and 4 bases at J, with 17 bases in the middle.

The genes are TRBV20-1 and TRBJ2-2, with a tentative D call TRBD2 (6 bases). This CDR3 contains 15 residues. Trimming pared 2 bases from V and 0 bases from J, leaving 10 bases between. Germline CDR1 and CDR2: DFQATT and SNEGSKA (reference sequence). CDR3 loop: CSARRGGSNTGELFF. DNA for the CDR3: TGCAGTGCTAGACGAGGAGGGTCGAACACCGGGGAGCTGTTTTTT.

The rearrangement uses TRBV6-5 and TRBJ2-3; the D gene is possibly TRBD2 (5 bases). Trimming shortened V by 8 bases and J by 0 bases, and 9 bases separated the two germline ends. CDR1 MNHEY and CDR2 SVGAGI come from the germline V gene. There are 13 residues in the CDR3. The CDR3: CASGSSSTDTQYF. The CDR3 DNA follows: TGTGCCAGCGGGTCTAGCAGCACAGATACGCAGTATTTT.

The J gene is TRBJ1-1, the V gene TRBV27; D remains ambiguous. Germline CDR1 is MNHEY and CDR2 is SMNVEV (reference sequence). The CDR3 is made up of 13 amino acids. V gave up 5 bases and J gave up 10 bases, with 17 bases separating them. The CDR3 loop is CASSRENSQVAFF. Here the CDR3 DNA reads TGTGCCAGCAGTCGGGAGAACTCTCAAGTAGCTTTCTTT.

The chain recombines TRBV29-1 with TRBJ2-7, with TRBD1 as a possible D gene (6 bases). This CDR3 is built from 15 residues. Trimming left V 6 bases short and J 2 bases short, with 20 bases between. Germline V gives CDR1 SQVTM, CDR2 ANQGSEA. The CDR3: CSVEFPGTPTYEQYF. CDR3 bases: TGCAGCGTCGAATTTCCCGGGACACCGACCTACGAGCAGTACTTC.

V is TRBV6-5 and J is TRBJ1-2; D is ambiguous. CDR3 length: 13 amino acids. With 2 bases removed from V and 5 bases from J, the gap between germline ends came to 9 bases. CDR1 MNHEY and CDR2 SVGAGI come from the germline V gene. The CDR3 is CASSYGVGYGYTF. CDR3 nucleotide sequence: TGTGCCAGCAGTTACGGGGTCGGGTATGGCTACACCTTC.

This chain uses TRBV2 with TRBJ2-1, with TRBD2 matching over 10 bases. The J segment lost 4 bases and the V segment lost 6 bases, leaving 6 bases of the junction unmatched. The CDR3 runs to 15 residues. Germline V gene lookup returns CDR1 SNHLY and CDR2 FYNNEI. CDR3 region: CASRPLAGDYNEQFF. The CDR3 bases are TGTGCCAGCAGACCGCTAGCGGGGGATTACAATGAGCAGTTCTTC.

This chain connects TRBV12-3 or TRBV12-4 to TRBJ1-2; 9 bases line up with TRBD1. The CDR3 consists of 14 residues. The V segment lost 7 bases and the J segment 8 bases; nucleotides outside the gene matches: 11. This CDR3 is CASTKNRGPGGYTF. CDR3 DNA: TGTGCCAGCACCAAAAACAGGGGGCCTGGGGGCTACACCTTC.